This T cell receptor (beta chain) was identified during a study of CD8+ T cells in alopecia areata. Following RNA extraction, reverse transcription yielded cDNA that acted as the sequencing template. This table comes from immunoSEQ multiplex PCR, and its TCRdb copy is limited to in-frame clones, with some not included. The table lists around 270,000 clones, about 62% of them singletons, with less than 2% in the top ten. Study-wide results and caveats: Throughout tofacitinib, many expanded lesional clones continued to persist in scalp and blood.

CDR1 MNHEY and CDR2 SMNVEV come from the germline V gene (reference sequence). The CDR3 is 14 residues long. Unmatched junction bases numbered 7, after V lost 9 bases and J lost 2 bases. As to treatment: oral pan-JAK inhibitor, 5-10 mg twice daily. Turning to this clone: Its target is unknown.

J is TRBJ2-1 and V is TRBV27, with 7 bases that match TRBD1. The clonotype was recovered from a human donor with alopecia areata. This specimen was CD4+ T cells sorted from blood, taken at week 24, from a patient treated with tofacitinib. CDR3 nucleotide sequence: TGTGCCAGTACCCAGCAGGGGGCCTACAATGAGCAGTTCTTC. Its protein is CASTQQGAYNEQFF.